This TCR beta chain was recorded in a study of blood T cell repertoires in COVID-19. Study in general: Sites in the United States, Italy and Spain provided acute and convalescent COVID-19 samples. Nucleic acid was either cDNA or gDNA, and it came from T cells, B-cell-depleted T cells, or PBMCs.

In the study's own analysis: Amplification with reference gene primers provided the estimates of nucleated cell counts. Repertoires were generated with immunoSEQ multiplex PCR, while TCRdb's copy carries only in-frame clones and drops some. V, J and clone size derive from that table, while D and trimming were established from the DNA sequence. The sample comprises 230,000 or so clones, around four fifths of which are singletons, and roughly 8.7% rests with the top ten. Deletions cut 1 base from V and 6 bases from J, with 11 bases between. The CDR3 spans 14 residues. Per germline, CDR1 MGHRA and CDR2 YSYEKL.

V gene TRBV4-1 combines with J gene TRBJ2-3; D is unresolved. The sample taken for sequencing was peripheral blood. The source of this sequence is a man in his forties or fifties with active or convalescent COVID-19. The CDR3 spells CASSQVSHSDTQYF. The CDR3 region has the DNA TGCGCCAGCAGCCAAGTTAGCCATTCGGATACGCAGTATTTT.